This T cell receptor (beta chain) was obtained from a study of OX40 agonist ivuxolimab in advanced cancers. V was clipped by 0 bases and J by 8 bases, with 10 bases between them. This CDR3 region has 13 residues. Germline V gene data show CDR1 as LNHNV and CDR2 as YYDKDF (reference sequence). Broader study findings: There were, on average, more expanded clones in CD8+ T cells than in CD4+.

TCRdb keeps only in-frame clones here, not all; method: immunoSEQ multiplex PCR. The sample shows tens of thousands of clones, nearly 85% of them seen only once. With respect to this clone: Its target is unknown.

The receptor was derived from an adult with an advanced solid tumor such as melanoma, head and neck, liver or kidney cancer. V and J are TRBV15 and TRBJ2-5; D remains unclear. The specimen was CD4+ or CD8+ T cells sorted from blood, collected in a trial of the OX40 agonist ivuxolimab. The CDR3 is CATSRDRLGTQYF. In nucleotides, the CDR3 is TGTGCCACCAGCAGAGATCGTCTAGGTACCCAGTACTTC.